This T cell receptor (beta chain) is drawn from a study of OX40 agonist ivuxolimab in advanced cancers. Looking at the study overall: At 0.01 to 10 mg/kg, ivuxolimab was administered intravenously to patients every 2 weeks. In three patients, partial responses were observed, one with hepatocellular carcinoma and two with cutaneous melanoma.

Sequencing was performed with immunoSEQ multiplex PCR; in TCRdb, only in-frame clones are kept and a portion is missing. The repertoire holds about 60,000 clones, with 65% to 90% as singletons. The germline V gene encodes CDR1 MNHEY and CDR2 SMNVEV (reference sequence). The CDR3 consists of 15 residues. Between the trimmed V and J ends, which lost 5 bases and 3 bases, there was a span of 17 bases. Sequenced here: CD4+ or CD8+ T cells sorted from blood, sampled in a trial of the OX40 agonist ivuxolimab. This TCR came from an adult with an advanced solid tumor such as melanoma, head and neck, liver or kidney cancer. The rearrangement links TRBV27 to TRBJ2-7; the D gene is possibly TRBD1 (6 bases). This CDR3 reads CASSPRAGAFYEQYF. The CDR3 bases are TGTGCCAGCAGTCCCCGGGCAGGGGCTTTCTACGAGCAGTACTTC.